This TCR beta chain was captured in a study of blood T cells in healthy people across ages (dated by TCRdb to between 2014 and 2017). Background for the entire study: Template switching captured roughly one uniquely barcoded TCR beta cDNA molecule per two T cells in model experiments. The donors were split into four age groups: young (average around 16 years), middle-aged (39), aged (roughly 65) and long-lived (about 82). To avoid experimental bias, donors of different ages were distributed randomly across sequencing lanes. Two additional independent replicas of 1 million unique cDNA reads from the same blood draw were analyzed for two donors (one aged 18 to 29 and one aged 80 or older). To track age-related changes in TCR beta repertoire diversity, the study relied on deep sequencing normalized with unique cDNA molecular identifiers.

Overall results and qualifications from the work: A strong correlation was found between observed TCR beta diversity and the percentage of naive T cells measured by flow cytometry. Estimates of total diversity based on one million sequenced T cells were considered lower bounds and underestimates. As age increased, observed TCR beta diversity per million T cells dropped in a roughly linear way, and a significant reduction was already evident by age 40. Bulk unsorted PBMC profiling prevented conclusive comparison of naive and antigen-experienced compartments. Compared with the aged group, the long-lived group had more naive CD4+ T cells, fewer expanded clones and increased TCR diversity, suggesting age selection. Donor CMV infection status was unknown, potentially confounding age-related changes in expanded clonotypes.

Regarding this clonotype: Its target antigen remains unknown. Qualities for individual bases were not recorded, and no much larger clone is one base off.

In the germline V gene (reference sequence), CDR1 corresponds to DFQATT and CDR2 to SNEGSKA. V is reduced by 0 bases and J by 4 bases, leaving a spacing of 16 bases between them. Measured from the cysteine to the phenylalanine, the CDR3 is 16 residues long. Only the CDR3 portion is preserved as DNA: 48 bases, with reading frame beginning at the first base. The donors were around 39 Caucasian individuals from Russia, aged 6 to 90 years, who were systemically healthy. Around 10 milliliters of peripheral blood were collected from each donor into EDTA-treated Vacutainer tubes. Ficoll-Paque density-gradient centrifugation was used to isolate PBMCs, with at least 6 million per sample. Total RNA, at least 6 micrograms per sample, was extracted from PBMCs with Trizol reagent. For every donor, flow cytometry on a PBMC aliquot measured the percentage of naive CD45RAhigh/CD27high T cells. The library was produced with 5' RACE. This sample was sequenced with an Illumina HiSeq 2500. A second PCR of about 6 to 11 cycles was performed with a sample-barcoded 5' primer and a J-beta primer mix. A template-switch 5' adaptor carrying 12 random nucleotides introduced a unique molecular identifier onto each TCR beta cDNA molecule. Each sample yielded at least 3 million CDR3-containing paired-end reads. The Mint cDNA synthesis kit, primed by a TRBC-specific oligonucleotide, was used to synthesize first-strand cDNA from all RNA. All cDNA was treated with uracil-DNA glycosylase and then went through a first 18-cycle PCR with the universal primers M1SS and BC2_uni_R. As for the original processing: Each sample was normalized by randomly selecting 1 million high-quality reads, each carrying a distinct molecular identifier. Instead of being binned into consensus sequences, reads that shared molecular identifiers were thrown out. MiTCR, with a Q25 quality threshold and the strictest error-elimination algorithm, was used for CDR3 identification, clonotype clustering and error correction. A nonparametric unseen species model with Euler transformation was used to estimate a lower bound on total TCR beta diversity. TCRdb took the public reads, trimmed them with fastp at Q25, ran MiXCR for clone calling and kept in-frame beta chains. Every entry covers one CDR3 protein and lists the most common genes and DNA from its rows. None of the V and J calls come from the authors' own analysis; TCRdb made them. This sample comprises about 1.6 million distinct CDR3 sequences, about 32% of them detected only once. The ten largest clonotypes hold approximately 10% of the sample.

The chain was built from TRBV20-1 and TRBJ1-5; the D gene remains uncertain. The specimen sequenced was blood. The TCR comes from a woman aged 25 to 45 in good health. In nucleotides, the sequence is TGCAGTGCTAGAGATCACCAGGAGAGCAAGAATCAGCCCCAGCATTTT. Its protein is CSARDHQESKNQPQHF.